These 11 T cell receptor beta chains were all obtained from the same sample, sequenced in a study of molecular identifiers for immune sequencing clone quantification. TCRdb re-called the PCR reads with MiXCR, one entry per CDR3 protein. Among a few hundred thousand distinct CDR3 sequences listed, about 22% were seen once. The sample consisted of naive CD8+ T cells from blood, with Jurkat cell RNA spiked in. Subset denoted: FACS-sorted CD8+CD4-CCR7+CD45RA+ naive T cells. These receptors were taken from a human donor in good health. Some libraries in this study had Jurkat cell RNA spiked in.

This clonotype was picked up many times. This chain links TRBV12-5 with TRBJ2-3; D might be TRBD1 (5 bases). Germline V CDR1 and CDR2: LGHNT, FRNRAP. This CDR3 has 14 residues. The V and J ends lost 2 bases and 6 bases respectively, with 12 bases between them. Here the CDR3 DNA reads TGTGCTAGTGGTTTGAGTCAGGGTGGCGATACGCAGTATTTT. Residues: CASGLSQGGDTQYF.

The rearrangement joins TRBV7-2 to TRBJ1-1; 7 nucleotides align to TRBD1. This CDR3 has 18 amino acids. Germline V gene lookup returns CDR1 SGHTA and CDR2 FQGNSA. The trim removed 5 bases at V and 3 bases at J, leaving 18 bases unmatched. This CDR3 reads CASSLPDRVGGVDTEAFF. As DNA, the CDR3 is TGTGCCAGCAGCCTCCCCGACAGGGTAGGAGGAGTGGACACTGAAGCTTTCTTT. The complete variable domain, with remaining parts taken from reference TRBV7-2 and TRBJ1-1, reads GAGVSQSPSNKVTEKGKDVELRCDPISGHTALYWYRQSLGQGLEFLIYFQGNSAPDKSGLPSDRFSAERTGGSVSTLTIQRTQQEDSAVYLCASSLPDRVGGVDTEAFFGQGTRLTVV.

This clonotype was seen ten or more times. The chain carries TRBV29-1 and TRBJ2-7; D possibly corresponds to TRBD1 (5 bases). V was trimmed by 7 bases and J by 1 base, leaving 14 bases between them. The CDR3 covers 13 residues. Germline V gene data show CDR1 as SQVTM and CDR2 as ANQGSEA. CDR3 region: CSAKTDLSYEQYF. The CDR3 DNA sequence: TGCAGCGCTAAGACAGACTTGTCCTACGAGCAGTACTTC.

CDR3 amino acids: CAWSVSETYEQYF. The CDR3 DNA is TGTGCCTGGAGTGTCAGTGAGACCTACGAGCAGTACTTC. This chain uses TRBV30 with TRBJ2-7; D remains ambiguous. The germline gives CDR1 GTSNPN, CDR2 SVGIG (reference sequence). V was clipped by 0 bases and J by 2 bases, with 8 bases between them. This CDR3 region has 13 residues.

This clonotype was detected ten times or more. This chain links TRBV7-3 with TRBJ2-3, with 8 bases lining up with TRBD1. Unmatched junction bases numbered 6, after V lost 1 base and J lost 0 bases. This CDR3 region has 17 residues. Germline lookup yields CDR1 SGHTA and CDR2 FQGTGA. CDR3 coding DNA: TGTGCCAGCAGCTTAAATCACAGGGGGGTTAGCACAGATACGCAGTATTTT. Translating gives CASSLNHRGVSTDTQYF.

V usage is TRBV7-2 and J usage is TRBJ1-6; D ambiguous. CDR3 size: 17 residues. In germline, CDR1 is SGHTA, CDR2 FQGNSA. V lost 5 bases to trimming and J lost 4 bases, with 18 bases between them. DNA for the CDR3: TGTGCCAGCAGCCCATACCAGAGGTCCGCTTATAATTCACCCCTCCACTTT. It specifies CASSPYQRSAYNSPLHF. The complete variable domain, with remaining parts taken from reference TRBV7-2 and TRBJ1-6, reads GAGVSQSPSNKVTEKGKDVELRCDPISGHTALYWYRQSLGQGLEFLIYFQGNSAPDKSGLPSDRFSAERTGGSVSTLTIQRTQQEDSAVYLCASSPYQRSAYNSPLHFGNGTRLTVT.

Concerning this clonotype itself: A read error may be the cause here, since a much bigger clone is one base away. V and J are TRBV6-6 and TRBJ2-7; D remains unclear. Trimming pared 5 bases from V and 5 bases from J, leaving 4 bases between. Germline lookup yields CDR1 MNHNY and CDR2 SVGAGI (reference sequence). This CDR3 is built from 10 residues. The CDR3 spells CASSPDEQYF. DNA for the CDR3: TGTGCCAGCAGTCCCGACGAGCAGTACTTC.

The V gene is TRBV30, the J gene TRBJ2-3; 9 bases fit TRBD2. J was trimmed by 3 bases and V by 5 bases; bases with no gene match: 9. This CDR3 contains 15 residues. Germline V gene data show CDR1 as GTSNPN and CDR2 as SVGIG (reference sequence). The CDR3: CAWEYLAGVTDTQYF. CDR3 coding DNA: TGTGCCTGGGAATACTTAGCGGGAGTTACAGATACGCAGTATTTT.

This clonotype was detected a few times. The CDR3 here is CASSHAGTEANYGYTF. DNA for the CDR3: TGTGCCAGCAGCCATGCGGGGACGGAAGCTAACTATGGCTACACCTTC. J is TRBJ1-2 and V is TRBV3-1; TRBD1 might be the D (5 bases). The germline V gene has CDR1 LGHDT and CDR2 YNNKEL (reference sequence). Trimming took 3 bases from V and 0 from J, leaving 14 bases between them. The CDR3 runs to 16 residues.

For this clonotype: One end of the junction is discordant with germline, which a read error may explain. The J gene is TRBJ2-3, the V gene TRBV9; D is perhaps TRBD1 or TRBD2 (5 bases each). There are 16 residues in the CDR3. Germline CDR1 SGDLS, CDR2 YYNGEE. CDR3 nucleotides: TGTGTCAGCAGCCCCGGGACCTCCGTGAGCACAGATACGCAGTATTTT. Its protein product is CVSSPGTSVSTDTQYF.

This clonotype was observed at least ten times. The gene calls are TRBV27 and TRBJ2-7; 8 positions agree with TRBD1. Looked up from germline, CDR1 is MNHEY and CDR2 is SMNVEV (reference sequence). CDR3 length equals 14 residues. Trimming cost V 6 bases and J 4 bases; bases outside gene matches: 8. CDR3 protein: CASSPGQGGYEQYF. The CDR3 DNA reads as TGTGCCAGCAGCCCTGGACAGGGCGGGTACGAGCAGTACTTC.